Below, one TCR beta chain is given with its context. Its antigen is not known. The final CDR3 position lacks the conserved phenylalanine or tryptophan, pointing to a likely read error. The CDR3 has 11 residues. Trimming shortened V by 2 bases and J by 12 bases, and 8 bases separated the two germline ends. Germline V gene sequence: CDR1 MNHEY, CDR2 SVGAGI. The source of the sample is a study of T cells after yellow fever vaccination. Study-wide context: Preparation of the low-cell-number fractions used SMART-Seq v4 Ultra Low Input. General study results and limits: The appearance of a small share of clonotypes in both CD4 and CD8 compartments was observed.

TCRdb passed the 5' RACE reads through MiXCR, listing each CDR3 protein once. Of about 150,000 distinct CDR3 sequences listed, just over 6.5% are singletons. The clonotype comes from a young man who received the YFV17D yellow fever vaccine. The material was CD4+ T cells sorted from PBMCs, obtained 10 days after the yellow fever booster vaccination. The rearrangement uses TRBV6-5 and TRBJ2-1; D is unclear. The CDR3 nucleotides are TGTGCCAGCAGTTACAATCTGGTGCAGTTCTCC. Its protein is CASSYNLVQFS.